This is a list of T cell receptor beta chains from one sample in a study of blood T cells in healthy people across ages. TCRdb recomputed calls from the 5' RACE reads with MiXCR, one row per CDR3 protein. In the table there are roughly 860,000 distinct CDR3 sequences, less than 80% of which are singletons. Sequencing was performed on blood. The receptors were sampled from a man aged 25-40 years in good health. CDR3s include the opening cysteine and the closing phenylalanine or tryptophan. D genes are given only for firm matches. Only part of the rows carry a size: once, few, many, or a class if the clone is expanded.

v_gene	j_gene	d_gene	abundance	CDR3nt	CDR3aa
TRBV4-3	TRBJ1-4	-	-	TGCGCCAGCAGCCAAGAGTATTCAGAAAAACTGTTTTTT	CASSQEYSEKLFF
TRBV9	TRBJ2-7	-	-	TGTGCCAGCAGTGGCCGCCCTTCTGGGGGCGAGCAGTACTTC	CASSGRPSGGEQYF
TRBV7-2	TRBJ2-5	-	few	TGTGCCAGCAGTACAGGCGCCGGGGGCTGGGAGACCCAGTACTTC	CASSTGAGGWETQYF
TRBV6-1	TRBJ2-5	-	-	TGTGCCAGCAGTGAAGCTCGGGGAAAGAAAGAGACCCAGTACTTC	CASSEARGKKETQYF
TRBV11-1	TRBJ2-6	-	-	TGTGCCAGCAGCCCCCGGGGAACGACAAATGGGGCCAACGTCCTGACTTTC	CASSPRGTTNGANVLTF
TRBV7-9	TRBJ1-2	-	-	TGTGCCAGCAGCTTAGATCGGGGGCTTAGCTATGGCTACACCTTC	CASSLDRGLSYGYTF
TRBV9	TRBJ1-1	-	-	TGTGCCAGCGGTACCCTTGGCACTGAAGCTTTCTTT	CASGTLGTEAFF
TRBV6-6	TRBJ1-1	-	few	TGTGCCAGCAGTTCGGACTCGAACACTGAAGCTTTCTTT	CASSSDSNTEAFF
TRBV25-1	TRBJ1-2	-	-	TGTGCCAGCAGTACCCTACGCGTGGGTCATGGCTACACCTTC	CASSTLRVGHGYTF
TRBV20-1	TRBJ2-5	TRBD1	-	TGCAGTGCTGGGAAGGGGGCCTTCCAAGAGACCCAGTACTTC	CSAGKGAFQETQYF
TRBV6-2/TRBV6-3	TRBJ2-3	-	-	TGTGCCAGCAGTTACGCTTCGCGGCTTTCCACAGATACGCAGTATTTT	CASSYASRLSTDTQYF
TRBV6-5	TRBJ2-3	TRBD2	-	TGTGCCAGCAGCCCCCTGGGGGGGGAAAGAAGGGATACGCAGTATTTT	CASSPLGGERRDTQYF
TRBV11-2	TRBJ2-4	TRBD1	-	TGTGCCAGCAGCCGGACAGGGGGAGATCTAGCCAAAAACATTCAGTACTTC	CASSRTGGDLAKNIQYF
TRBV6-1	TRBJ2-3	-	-	TGTGCCAGCAGTGACTCAGAGCGCACAGATACGCAGTATTTT	CASSDSERTDTQYF
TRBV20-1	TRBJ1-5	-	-	TGCAGTGCTAGAGATGTACTTGGAGGGGATCAGCCCCAGCATTTT	CSARDVLGGDQPQHF
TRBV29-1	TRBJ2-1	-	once	TGCAGCATGCGGGTCAACAATGAGCAGTTCTTC	CSMRVNNEQFF
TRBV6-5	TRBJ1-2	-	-	TGTGCCAGCAGTTATTTGACTCGGGAGGGCTACACCTTC	CASSYLTREGYTF
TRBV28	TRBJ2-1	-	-	TGTGCCAGCTTAAGAGGGGGAGAACGCAGGGCCAACAATGAGCAGTTCTTC	CASLRGGERRANNEQFF
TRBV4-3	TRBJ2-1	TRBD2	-	TGCGCCAGCAGCCAAGATGGGGATAGCGGGGGGGCCGATGAGCAGTTCTTC	CASSQDGDSGGADEQFF
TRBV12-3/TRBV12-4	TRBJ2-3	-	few	TGTGCCAGCAGTTTTGGGGACACCCGCAAGGATACGCAGTATTTT	CASSFGDTRKDTQYF
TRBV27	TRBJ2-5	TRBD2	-	TGTGCCAGCTCCCCTTTATCACTAGCGGGCTACCAAGAGACCCAGTACTTC	CASSPLSLAGYQETQYF
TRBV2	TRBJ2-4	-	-	TGTGCCAGCAGTGAGAGGGGCGGGCAGTACTTC	CASSERGGQYF
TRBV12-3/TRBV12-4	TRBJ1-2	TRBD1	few	TGTGCCAGCAGTTTTCATCCGGGACAGAACTATGGCTACACCTTC	CASSFHPGQNYGYTF
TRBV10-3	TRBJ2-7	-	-	TGTGCCATCAGTGAGCGCCCCTCCTACGAGCAGTACTTC	CAISERPSYEQYF
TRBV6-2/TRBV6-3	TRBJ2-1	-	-	TGTGCCAGCAGTTACCGATCGGTGAATGAGCAGTTCTTC	CASSYRSVNEQFF
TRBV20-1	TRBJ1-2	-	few	TGCAGTGCTAGGAGGTACGACTATGGCTACACCTTC	CSARRYDYGYTF
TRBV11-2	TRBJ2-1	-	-	TGTGCCAGCAGCCCTCAAGGGGGGCCGGTTTCCCACAATGAGCAGTTCTTC	CASSPQGGPVSHNEQFF
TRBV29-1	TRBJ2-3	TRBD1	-	TGCAGCGCCAAGGACAGGGACACAGATACGCAGTATTTT	CSAKDRDTDTQYF
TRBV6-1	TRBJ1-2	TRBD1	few	TGTGCCAGCAGTGATCGGACAGGGGGCGAATATGGCTACACCTTC	CASSDRTGGEYGYTF
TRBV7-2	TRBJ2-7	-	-	TGTGCCAGCAGCACCTTAGCGGCCCAGTACGAGCAGTACTTC	CASSTLAAQYEQYF
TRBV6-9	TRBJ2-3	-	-	TGTGCCGGCAGTTATCCCACTAGGAGCATAGATACGCAGTATTTT	CAGSYPTRSIDTQYF
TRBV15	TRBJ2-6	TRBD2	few	TGTGCCACCAGCAGAGATTGGGCCTCTAGCGGACCTGGGGCCAACGTCCTGACTTTC	CATSRDWASSGPGANVLTF
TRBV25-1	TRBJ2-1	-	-	-	CASSEFGLGANERFF
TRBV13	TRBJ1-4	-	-	TGTGCCAGCAGCTTAGAACAGGGTGGCGAAAAACTGTTTTTT	CASSLEQGGEKLFF
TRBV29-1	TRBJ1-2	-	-	TGCAGCGTTGGAAATAACTATGGCTACACCTTC	CSVGNNYGYTF
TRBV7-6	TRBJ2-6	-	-	TGTGCCAGCAGCTTCGGAGGTTACTACTCTGGGGCCAACGTCCTGACTTTC	CASSFGGYYSGANVLTF
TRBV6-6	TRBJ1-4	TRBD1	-	TGTGCCAGCAGTCGGGACAGGTGGAATGAAAAACTGTTTTTT	CASSRDRWNEKLFF
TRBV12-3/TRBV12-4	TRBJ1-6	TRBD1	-	TGTGCCAGCAGCCCCGGGACAGGGAACAATTCACCCCTCCACTTT	CASSPGTGNNSPLHF
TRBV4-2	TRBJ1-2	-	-	TGTGCCAGCAGCCAAGCAGTCGCAGGTGTTAACTATGGCTACACCTTC	CASSQAVAGVNYGYTF
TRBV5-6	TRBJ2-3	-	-	TGTGCCAGCAGCGCCTTGTCTACATCTAGCACAGATACGCAGTATTTT	CASSALSTSSTDTQYF
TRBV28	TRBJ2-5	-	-	TGTGCCAGCGAGGGGCTCGGGGAGACCCAGTACTTC	CASEGLGETQYF
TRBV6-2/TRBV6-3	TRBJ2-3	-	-	TGTGCCAGCAGTTACTTAAGAGCGGATCGGGATACGCAGTATTTT	CASSYLRADRDTQYF